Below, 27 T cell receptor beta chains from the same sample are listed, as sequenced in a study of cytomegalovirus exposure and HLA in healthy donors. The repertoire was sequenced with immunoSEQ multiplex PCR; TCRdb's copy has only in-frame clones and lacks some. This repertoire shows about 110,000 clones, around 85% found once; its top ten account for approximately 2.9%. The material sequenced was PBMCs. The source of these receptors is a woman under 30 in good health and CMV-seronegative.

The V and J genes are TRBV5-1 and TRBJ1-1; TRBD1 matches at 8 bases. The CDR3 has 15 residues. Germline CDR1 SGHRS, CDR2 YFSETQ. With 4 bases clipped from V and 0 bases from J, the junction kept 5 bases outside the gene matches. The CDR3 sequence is CASSGQGAMNTEAFF. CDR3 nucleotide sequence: TGCGCCAGCAGCGGCCAGGGGGCGATGAACACTGAAGCTTTCTTT. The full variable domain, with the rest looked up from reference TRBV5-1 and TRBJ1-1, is KAGVTQTPRYLIKTRGQQVTLSCSPISGHRSVSWYQQTPGQGLQFLFEYFSETQRNKGNFPGRFSGRQFSNSRSEMNVSTLELGDSALYLCASSGQGAMNTEAFFGQGTRLTVV.

Here the CDR3 reads CASREAPFGSPLHF. In nucleotides, the CDR3 is TGTGCCAGCAGAGAGGCACCCTTCGGTTCACCCCTCCACTTT. The chain joins TRBV28 to TRBJ1-6; D gene unclear. CDR1 is MDHEN and CDR2 is SYDVKM in the germline V gene. The CDR3 runs 14 residues. V was pared by 6 bases and J by 9 bases, with 15 bases between. Full variable domain (rest looked up from reference TRBV28 and TRBJ1-6): DVKVTQSSRYLVKRTGEKVFLECVQDMDHENMFWYRQDPGLGLRLIYFSYDVKMKEKGDIPEGYSVSREKKERFSLILESASTNQTSMYLCASREAPFGSPLHFGNGTRLTVT.

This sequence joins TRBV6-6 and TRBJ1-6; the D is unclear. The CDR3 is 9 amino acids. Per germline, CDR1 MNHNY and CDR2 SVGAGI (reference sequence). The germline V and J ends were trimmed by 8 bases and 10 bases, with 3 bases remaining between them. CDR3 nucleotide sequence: TGTGCCAGCTCATCACCCCTCCACTTT. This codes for CASSSPLHF.

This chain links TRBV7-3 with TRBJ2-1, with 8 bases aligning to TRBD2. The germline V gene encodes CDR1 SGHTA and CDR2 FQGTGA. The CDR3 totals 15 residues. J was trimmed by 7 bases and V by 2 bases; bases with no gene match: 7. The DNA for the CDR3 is TGTGCCAGCAGCTTAGGGGCGGGGGGAAAAAATGAGCAGTTCTTC. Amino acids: CASSLGAGGKNEQFF.

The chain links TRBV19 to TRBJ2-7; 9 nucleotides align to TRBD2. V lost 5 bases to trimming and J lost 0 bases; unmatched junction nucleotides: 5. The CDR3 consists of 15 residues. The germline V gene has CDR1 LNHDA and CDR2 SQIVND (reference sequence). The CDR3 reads CASSEAGGFSYEQYF. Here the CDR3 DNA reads TGTGCCAGTAGTGAAGCGGGGGGCTTCTCCTACGAGCAGTACTTC.

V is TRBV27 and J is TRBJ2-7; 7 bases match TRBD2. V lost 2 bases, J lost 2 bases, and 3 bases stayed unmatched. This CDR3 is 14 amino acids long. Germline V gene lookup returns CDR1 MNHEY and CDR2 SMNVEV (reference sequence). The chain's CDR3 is CASSLVREAYEQYF. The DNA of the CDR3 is TGTGCCAGCAGTTTAGTACGGGAGGCCTACGAGCAGTACTTC.

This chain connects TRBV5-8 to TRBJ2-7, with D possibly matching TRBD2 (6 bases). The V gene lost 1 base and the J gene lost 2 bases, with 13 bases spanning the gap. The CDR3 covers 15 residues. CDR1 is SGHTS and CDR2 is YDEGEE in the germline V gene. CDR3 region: CASSLYGSPTYEQYF. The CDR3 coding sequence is TGTGCCAGCAGCTTGTACGGGAGTCCTACCTACGAGCAGTACTTC.

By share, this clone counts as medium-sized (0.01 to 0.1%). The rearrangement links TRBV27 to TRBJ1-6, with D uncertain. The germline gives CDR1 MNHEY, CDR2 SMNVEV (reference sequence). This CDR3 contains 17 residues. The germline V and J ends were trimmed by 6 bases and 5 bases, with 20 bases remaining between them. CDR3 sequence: CASSMIPLDFNNSPLHF. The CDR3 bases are TGTGCCAGCAGCATGATCCCGCTCGACTTCAATAATTCACCCCTCCACTTT.

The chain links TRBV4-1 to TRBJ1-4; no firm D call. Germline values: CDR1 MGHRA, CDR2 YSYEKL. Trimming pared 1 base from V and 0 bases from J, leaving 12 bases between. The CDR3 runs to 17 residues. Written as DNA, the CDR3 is TGCGCCAGCAGCCAAGTGAAAGGGAGCACAACTAATGAAAAACTGTTTTTT. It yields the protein CASSQVKGSTTNEKLFF.

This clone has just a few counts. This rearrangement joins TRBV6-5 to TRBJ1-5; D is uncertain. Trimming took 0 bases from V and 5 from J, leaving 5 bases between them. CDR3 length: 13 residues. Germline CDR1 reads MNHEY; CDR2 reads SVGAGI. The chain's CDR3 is CASSYSLYQPQHF. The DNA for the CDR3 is TGTGCCAGCAGTTACTCCCTATATCAGCCCCAGCATTTT.

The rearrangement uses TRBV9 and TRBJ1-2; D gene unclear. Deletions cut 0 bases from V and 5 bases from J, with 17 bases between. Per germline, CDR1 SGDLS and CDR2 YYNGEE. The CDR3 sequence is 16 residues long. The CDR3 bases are TGTGCCAGCAGCGTAGAACCCCTCTCGGGAAGGTATGGCTACACCTTC. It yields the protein CASSVEPLSGRYGYTF.

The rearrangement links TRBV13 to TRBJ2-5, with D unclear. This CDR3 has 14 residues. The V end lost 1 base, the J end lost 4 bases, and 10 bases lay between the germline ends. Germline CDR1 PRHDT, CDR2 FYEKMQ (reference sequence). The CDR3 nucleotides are TGTGCCAGCAGCTTAGACGGTAGCTTAGAGACCCAGTACTTC. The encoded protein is CASSLDGSLETQYF.

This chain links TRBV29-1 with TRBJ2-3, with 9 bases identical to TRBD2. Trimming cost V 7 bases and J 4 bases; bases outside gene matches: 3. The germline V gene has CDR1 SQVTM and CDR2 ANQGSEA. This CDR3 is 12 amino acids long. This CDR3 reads CSARLAADTQYF. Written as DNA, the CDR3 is TGCAGCGCGCGACTAGCGGCAGATACGCAGTATTTT.

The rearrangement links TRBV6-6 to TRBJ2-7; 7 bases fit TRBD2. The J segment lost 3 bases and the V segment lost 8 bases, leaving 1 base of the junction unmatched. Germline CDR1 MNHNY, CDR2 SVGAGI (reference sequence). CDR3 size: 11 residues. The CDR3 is CASGGGYEQYF. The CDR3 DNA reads TGTGCCAGCGGGGGGGGCTACGAGCAGTACTTC.

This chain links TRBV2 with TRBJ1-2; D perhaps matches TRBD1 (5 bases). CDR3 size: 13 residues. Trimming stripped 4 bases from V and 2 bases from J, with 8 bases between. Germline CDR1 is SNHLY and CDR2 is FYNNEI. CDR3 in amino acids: CASSVQGNYGYTF. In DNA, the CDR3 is TGTGCCAGCAGTGTGCAGGGAAACTATGGCTACACCTTC.

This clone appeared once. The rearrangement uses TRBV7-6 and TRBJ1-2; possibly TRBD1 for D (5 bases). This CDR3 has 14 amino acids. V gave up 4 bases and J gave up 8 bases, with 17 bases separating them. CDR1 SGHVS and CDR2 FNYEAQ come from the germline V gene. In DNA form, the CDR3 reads TGTGCCAGCAGCTCAGACCTGGGGGGTAGGGGCTACACCTTC. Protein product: CASSSDLGGRGYTF.

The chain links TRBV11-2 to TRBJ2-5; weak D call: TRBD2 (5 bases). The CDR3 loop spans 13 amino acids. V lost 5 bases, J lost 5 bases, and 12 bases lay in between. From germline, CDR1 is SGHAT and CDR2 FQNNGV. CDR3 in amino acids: CASSRRERETQYF. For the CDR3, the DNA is TGTGCCAGCAGCCGCCGGGAAAGGGAGACCCAGTACTTC.

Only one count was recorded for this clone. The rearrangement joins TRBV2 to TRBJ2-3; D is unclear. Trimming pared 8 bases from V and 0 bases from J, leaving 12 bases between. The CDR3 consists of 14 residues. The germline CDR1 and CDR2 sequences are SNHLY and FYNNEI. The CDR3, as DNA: TGTGCCAGCCGAGGCGGTACTAGCACAGATACGCAGTATTTT. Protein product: CASRGGTSTDTQYF.

CDR3 bases: TGTGCCAGCAGCATGAAGGGGCAGGGGAACACTGAAGCTTTCTTT. Translated: CASSMKGQGNTEAFF. The rearrangement joins TRBV21-1 to TRBJ1-1; the table gives TRBD1 as D, unverified against the DNA. TRBV21-1 constitutes a pseudogene. The CDR3 length is 15 residues.

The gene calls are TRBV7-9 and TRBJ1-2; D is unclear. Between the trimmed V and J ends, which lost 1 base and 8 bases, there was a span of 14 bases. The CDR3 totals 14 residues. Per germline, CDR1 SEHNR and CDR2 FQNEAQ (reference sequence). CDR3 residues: CASSLVSTAGGYTF. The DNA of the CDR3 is TGTGCCAGCAGCTTAGTTTCGACGGCCGGGGGCTACACCTTC. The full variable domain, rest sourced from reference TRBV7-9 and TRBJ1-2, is DTGVSQNPRHKITKRGQNVTFRCDPISEHNRLYWYRQTLGQGPEFLTYFQNEAQLEKSRLLSDRFSAERPKGSFSTLEIQRTEQGDSAMYLCASSLVSTAGGYTFGSGTRLTVV.

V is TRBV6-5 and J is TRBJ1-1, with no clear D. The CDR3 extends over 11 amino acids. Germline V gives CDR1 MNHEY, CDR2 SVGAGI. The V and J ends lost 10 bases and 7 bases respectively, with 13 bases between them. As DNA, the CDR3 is TGTGCCACCTTCCTCTTCGGTGAAGCTTTCTTT. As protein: CATFLFGEAFF.

CDR3 bases: TGTGCCAGCAGCGCCACAGTGGCGAACACTGAAGCTTTCTTT. Amino acids: CASSATVANTEAFF. V gene TRBV9 combines with J gene TRBJ1-1; D not certain. V gave up 3 bases and J gave up 1 base, with 10 bases separating them. CDR1 and CDR2 from the germline V gene are SGDLS and YYNGEE. The CDR3 contains 14 residues.

CDR3 nucleotide sequence: TGTGCCAGCAGTGAAGCGCGGGGACAGGGATCCTACGAGCAGTACTTC. It encodes CASSEARGQGSYEQYF. The chain combines TRBV6-1 with TRBJ2-7; 9 nucleotides agree with TRBD1. This CDR3 has 16 residues. From germline, CDR1 is MNHNS and CDR2 SASEGT. Germline trimming cut 0 bases from V and 1 base from J; bases unmatched to any gene: 4.

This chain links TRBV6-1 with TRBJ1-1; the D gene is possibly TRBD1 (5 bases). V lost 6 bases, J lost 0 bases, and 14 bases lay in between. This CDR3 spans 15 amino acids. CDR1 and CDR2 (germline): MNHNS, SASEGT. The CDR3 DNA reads TGTGCCAGCAGAGTCACGGGGGGAGTGAACACTGAAGCTTTCTTT. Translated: CASRVTGGVNTEAFF.

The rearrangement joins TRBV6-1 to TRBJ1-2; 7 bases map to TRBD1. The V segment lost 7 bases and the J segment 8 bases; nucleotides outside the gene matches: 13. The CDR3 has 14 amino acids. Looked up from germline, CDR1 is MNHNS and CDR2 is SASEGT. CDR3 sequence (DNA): TGTGCCAGCATCAACTTGGGGACAGTTATGGGCTACACCTTC. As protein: CASINLGTVMGYTF.

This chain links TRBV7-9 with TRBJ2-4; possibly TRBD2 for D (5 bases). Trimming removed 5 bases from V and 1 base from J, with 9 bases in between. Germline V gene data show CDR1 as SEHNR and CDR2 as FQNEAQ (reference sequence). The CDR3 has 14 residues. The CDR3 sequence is CASSVEDAKNIQYF. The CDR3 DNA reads TGTGCCAGCAGCGTGGAGGACGCCAAAAACATTCAGTACTTC.

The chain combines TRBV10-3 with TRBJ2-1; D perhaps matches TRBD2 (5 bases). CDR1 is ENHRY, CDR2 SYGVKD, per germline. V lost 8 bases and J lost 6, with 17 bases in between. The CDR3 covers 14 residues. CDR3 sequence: CAIGNYSATNEQFF. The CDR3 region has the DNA TGTGCCATCGGAAATTATAGCGCTACCAATGAGCAGTTCTTC.